Following are 6 T cell receptor beta chains from one sample sequenced in a study of cytomegalovirus exposure and HLA in healthy donors. PCR primers comprised 60 Vbeta and 13 Jbeta primers. Libraries were prepared by immunoSEQ multiplex PCR; TCRdb keeps only in-frame clonotypes and omits some of them. The sample records about 160,000 clones, around 80% being singletons. The sequenced sample consisted of PBMCs. Receptor source: a woman aged 40 to 50 in good health and CMV-seronegative.

The chain has TRBV6-1 and TRBJ2-2; 7 nucleotides line up with TRBD1. The germline CDR1 and CDR2 sequences are MNHNS and SASEGT. After removal of 5 bases from V and 3 bases from J, the junction contained 6 bases not matched to a gene. This CDR3 has 15 residues. In nucleotides, the CDR3 is TGTGCCAGCAGTAGGGGGCCCTCGGACACCGGGGAGCTGTTTTTT. Amino acid sequence: CASSRGPSDTGELFF.

The chain links TRBV6-1 to TRBJ1-5; D may be TRBD1 (6 bases). The CDR3 contains 12 residues. V shed 9 bases and J shed 7 bases, with 13 bases lying between them. Looked up from germline, CDR1 is MNHNS and CDR2 is SASEGT. The CDR3 is CARRGGPQPQHF. The CDR3 nucleotides read TGTGCCAGACGCGGGGGGCCACAGCCCCAGCATTTT.

The chain employs TRBV10-3 and TRBJ2-3, with a possible D match to TRBD2 (6 bases). The CDR3 runs to 13 residues. V shed 10 bases and J shed 3 bases, with 14 bases lying between them. CDR1 is ENHRY, CDR2 SYGVKD, per germline. CDR3 sequence reads: CATRGGVTDTQYF. The CDR3 DNA reads as TGTGCCACTCGAGGCGGGGTAACAGATACGCAGTATTTT.

The V gene is TRBV10-3, the J gene TRBJ1-3; unclear D gene. In germline, CDR1 is ENHRY, CDR2 SYGVKD. This CDR3 has 15 residues. The V and J ends lost 3 bases and 0 bases respectively, with 9 bases between them. The CDR3 DNA is TGTGCCATCAGTGAAGGAGACCTCTCTGGAAACACCATATATTTT. This codes for CAISEGDLSGNTIYF.

The chain couples TRBV11-2 to TRBJ2-7; 8 bases align to TRBD2. Germline CDR1 and CDR2: SGHAT and FQNNGV. This CDR3 is 14 amino acids long. The V gene end was trimmed by 5 bases and the J gene end by 5 bases; junction bases not matched to a gene: 8. CDR3 protein: CASSPSGSINEQYF. CDR3 DNA: TGTGCCAGCAGCCCCAGCGGGAGCATCAACGAGCAGTACTTC.

The rearrangement links TRBV18 to TRBJ2-5; 13 positions agree with TRBD2. The J segment lost 5 bases and the V segment lost 5 bases, leaving 5 bases of the junction unmatched. CDR3 size: 15 residues. Germline CDR1 KGHSH, CDR2 LQKENI. The CDR3 spells CASSRTSGSGETQYF. The DNA for the CDR3 is TGTGCCAGCTCAAGGACTAGCGGGAGTGGGGAGACCCAGTACTTC.